Listed below are T cell receptor beta chains from one sample, sequenced in a study of shared clonotypes between healthy human individuals. Generated by immunoSEQ multiplex PCR, the TCRdb table keeps only in-frame clones and is missing some. The data hold some 550,000 clones, with more than 95% observed a single time. The source material was naive CD4+ T cells sorted from blood. These receptors all stem from a woman in her twenties or thirties in good health. The CDR3 runs from the conserved cysteine through the conserved F or W. A D gene is named only where the DNA matches it firmly. Expanded clones are given a class, and other clones once, few, many or no size at all.

TRBJ2-7,TRBD1,15,TRBV27,-,CASRETGRWSYEQYF,TGTGCCAGCAGGGAGACAGGGCGTTGGTCCTACGAGCAGTACTTC
TRBJ2-3,TRBD2,17,TRBV4-1,-,CASSQDRMSGSLDTQYF,TGCGCCAGCAGCCAAGATCGAATGAGCGGGAGTTTAGATACGCAGTATTTT
TRBJ1-1,-,16,TRBV27,-,CASSRTLGGRDTEAFF,TGTGCCAGCAGCCGTACACTAGGTGGGCGGGACACTGAAGCTTTCTTT
TRBJ2-5,TRBD2,16,TRBV10-3,-,CAISESSGRAQETQYF,TGTGCCATCAGTGAGTCCAGCGGGAGGGCCCAAGAGACCCAGTACTTC
TRBJ2-7,-,15,TRBV7-8,-,CASSPPAEDFYEQYF,TGTGCCAGCAGCCCCCCCGCGGAGGATTTTTACGAGCAGTACTTC
TRBJ1-3,-,16,TRBV18,-,CASSPRGSSSGNTIYF,TGTGCCAGCTCACCGCGTGGCAGCAGCTCTGGAAACACCATATATTTT
TRBJ2-3,TRBD2,15,TRBV5-1,-,CASSPLAGAVDTQYF,TGCGCCAGCAGCCCTCTAGCGGGAGCGGTAGATACGCAGTATTTT
TRBJ1-1,TRBD1,16,TRBV12-5,-,CASGLVLGGGVTEAFF,TGTGCTAGTGGTTTGGTACTAGGAGGGGGCGTCACTGAAGCTTTCTTT
TRBJ2-7,-,14,TRBV29-1,-,CSVEWADKRYEQYF,TGCAGCGTTGAATGGGCAGACAAACGCTACGAGCAGTACTTC
TRBJ1-1,-,14,TRBV7-9,-,CASDQGAMNTEAFF,TGTGCCAGCGATCAGGGCGCTATGAACACTGAAGCTTTCTTT
TRBJ2-1,-,15,TRBV9,once,CASSVGVAQYNEQFF,TGTGCCAGCAGCGTAGGAGTAGCGCAGTACAATGAGCAGTTCTTC
TRBJ2-1,TRBD2,14,TRBV10-3,-,CAIRKASGDNEQFF,TGTGCCATCCGTAAGGCTAGCGGGGACAATGAGCAGTTCTTC
TRBJ2-1,-,13,TRBV28,once,CASSSTPVGEQFF,TGTGCCAGCAGTTCCACCCCCGTAGGGGAGCAGTTCTTC
TRBJ2-7,-,15,TRBV7-9,once,CASSYYARDSYEQYF,TGTGCCAGCAGTTATTACGCCAGGGACTCCTACGAGCAGTACTTC
TRBJ1-2,TRBD1,16,TRBV7-9,-,CASTPGQGVLRYGYTF,TGTGCCAGTACACCGGGACAGGGGGTTCTTCGGTATGGCTACACCTTC
TRBJ2-7,TRBD2,15,TRBV30,-,CAWTPWLAEGYEQYF,TGTGCCTGGACTCCTTGGCTAGCGGAGGGGTACGAGCAGTACTTC
TRBJ2-2,-,13,TRBV9,-,CASSVPGAGELFF,TGTGCCAGCAGCGTACCAGGGGCCGGGGAGCTGTTTTTT
TRBJ2-1,-,15,TRBV27,-,CASIRSGLTYNEQFF,TGTGCCAGCATTAGAAGCGGGCTAACCTACAATGAGCAGTTCTTC
TRBJ2-2,TRBD2,19,TRBV28,-,CASSLRVAGGFANTGELFF,TGTGCCAGCAGTTTAAGGGTAGCGGGGGGGTTTGCGAACACCGGGGAGCTGTTTTTT
TRBJ2-1,-,15,TRBV19,-,CASSLTRFGYNEQFF,TGTGCCAGTAGCCTAACTAGATTTGGCTACAATGAGCAGTTCTTC
TRBJ2-5,TRBD1,15,TRBV5-1,-,CASSWRPGQGETQYF,TGCGCCAGCAGCTGGCGTCCGGGACAGGGAGAGACCCAGTACTTC
TRBJ2-1,-,14,TRBV7-9,-,CASSSSFSYNEQFF,TGTGCCAGCAGCTCCAGCTTCTCCTACAATGAGCAGTTCTTC
TRBJ2-5,-,10,TRBV20-1,-,CSARQETQYF,TGCAGTGCTAGACAAGAGACCCAGTACTTC
TRBJ2-1,TRBD2,15,TRBV7-6,-,CASSLGAGVYNEQFF,TGTGCCAGCAGCTTAGGAGCGGGAGTTTACAATGAGCAGTTCTTC
TRBJ2-1,-,14,TRBV28,-,CASSVDSSYNEQFF,TGTGCCAGCAGCGTTGACAGCTCCTACAATGAGCAGTTCTTC
TRBJ1-1,-,13,TRBV21-1,-,CASSRRENTEAFF,TGTGCCAGCTCCCGACGGGAGAACACTGAAGCTTTCTTT
TRBJ2-1,-,17,TRBV9,-,CASSAAASGSSYNEQFF,TGTGCCAGCAGCGCAGCGGCCAGCGGAAGCTCCTACAATGAGCAGTTCTTC
TRBJ2-1,-,16,TRBV6-4,-,CASSDEFGIKYNEQFF,TGTGCCAGCAGTGACGAATTCGGGATTAAATACAATGAGCAGTTCTTC
TRBJ1-1,-,14,TRBV10-1,-,CASSDDRRNAEAFF,TGCGCCAGCAGTGACGACAGGAGGAATGCTGAAGCTTTCTTT
TRBJ2-5,-,14,TRBV6-5,-,CASSYSATQETQYF,TGTGCCAGCAGTTACTCGGCAACTCAAGAGACCCAGTACTTC
TRBJ2-1,-,13,TRBV5-4,-,CASSTLEYNEQFF,TGTGCCAGCAGCACACTAGAGTACAATGAGCAGTTCTTC
TRBJ1-1,-,13,TRBV28,-,CASTPPTGPEAFF,TGTGCCAGCACCCCCCCCACTGGTCCTGAAGCTTTCTTT